This T cell receptor (beta chain) originates from a study of post-analysis software for immune sequencing data. This CDR3 spans 18 amino acids. Germline lookup yields CDR1 SGHTA and CDR2 FQGTGA. Every TCR beta cDNA library bore unique molecular identifiers. TCRdb re-analysed the PCR reads in MiXCR, keeping a single row per CDR3 protein. The sample has approximately 350,000 distinct CDR3 sequences, roughly 36% seen once. Study results and limitations: Patients had higher frequencies than controls of about five TRBV segments, including TRBV5-6, TRBV5-1 and TRBV20-1.

Details on this clonotype: Its antigen is undetermined. The junction does not match germline at one end; this may be a read error.

The receptor was derived from a girl aged 5 to 17 with multiple sclerosis. What was sequenced was blood. The rearrangement links TRBV7-3 to TRBJ2-6, with D tentatively TRBD1 or TRBD2 (5 bases each). CDR3 region: CASSLLGPPTTGANALTF. CDR3 nucleotides: TGTGCCAGCAGCTTATTAGGGCCGCCGACTACTGGGGCCAACGCCCTGACTTTC.